This T cell receptor (beta chain) was retrieved from a study of T cells after yellow fever vaccination. TCRdb re-derived calls from the 5' RACE reads in MiXCR, one entry per CDR3 protein. The sample shows 200,000 to 250,000 distinct CDR3 sequences, under 3.5% of them seen only once. Germline CDR1 SGDLS, CDR2 YYNGEE. J was trimmed by 5 bases and V by 2 bases; bases with no gene match: 4. The CDR3 extends over 14 amino acids. The chain joins TRBV9 to TRBJ2-3; 8 bases map to TRBD2. The input for sequencing was CD4+ T cells sorted from PBMCs, taken 10 days after the yellow fever booster vaccination. The receptor comes from a man aged 18 to 35 who received the YFV17D yellow fever vaccine. This chain's CDR3 is CASSVGGAIDTQYF. CDR3 in DNA: TGTGCCAGCAGCGTCGGGGGGGCGATAGATACGCAGTATTTT.